What follows is one TCR beta chain and its context. Its antigen is undetermined. The record originates from a study of blood T cells in healthy people across ages. Study findings and constraints: Per million T cells, TCR beta diversity dropped about linearly as age rose. Unsorted PBMCs ruled out conclusive naive versus antigen-experienced comparison.

V was pared by 7 bases and J by 0 bases, with 4 bases between. The germline CDR1 and CDR2 sequences are MNHNY and SVGAGI (reference sequence). CDR3 length: 11 amino acids. Using a J-beta primer mix together with a sample-barcoded 5' primer, a second PCR was run for roughly 6 to 12 cycles. In TCRdb, the 5' RACE reads were re-called with MiXCR into one record per CDR3 protein. The sample consists of 700,000 to 850,000 distinct CDR3 sequences, roughly 35% of them appearing once. This clonotype was obtained from a man aged 18-30 years in good health. The sample taken for sequencing was blood. The chain carries TRBV6-6 and TRBJ2-7, with D uncertain. CDR3 amino acids: CASKSSYEQYF. The CDR3 DNA sequence: TGTGCCAGCAAAAGCTCCTACGAGCAGTACTTC.